The next 30 T cell receptor beta chains were all read from a single sample in a study of T-cell reconstitution after alpha-beta-depleted transplantation in children. The TCRbeta library incorporated unique molecular identifiers. TCRdb redid the calling of the PCR reads with MiXCR, one entry per CDR3 protein. Of 200,000 or so distinct CDR3 sequences listed, 5.5% to 7% are singletons. The sequencing here drew on PBMCs, taken before TCRalphabeta/CD19-depleted stem cell transplant. The receptors here all came from a girl less than two years old with combined immunodeficiency, due to receive a stem cell transplant.

At least ten counts were recorded for this clonotype. The V gene is TRBV3-1, the J gene TRBJ2-5, with D possibly TRBD2 on 6 matching bases. Trimming took off 1 base at V and 1 base at J, with 22 bases between the two ends. Germline loops: CDR1 LGHDT, CDR2 YNNKEL (reference sequence). The length of the CDR3 is 19 residues. In DNA form, the CDR3 reads TGTGCCAGCAGCCAAGTCGTGAGACTAGTGGGACGGGGCCAAGAGACCCAGTACTTC. It is translated as CASSQVVRLVGRGQETQYF.

This clonotype was seen a few times. The chain joins TRBV20-1 to TRBJ1-5; D is undetermined. The germline CDR1 and CDR2 sequences are DFQATT and SNEGSKA (reference sequence). The ends were cut back, 6 bases at V and 4 bases at J, with 4 bases in the middle. CDR3 length: 10 amino acids. CDR3 sequence (DNA): TGCAGTGCAGGAAATCAGCCCCAGCATTTT. Protein: CSAGNQPQHF.

This clonotype appeared many times. This chain connects TRBV7-9 to TRBJ2-1, with unresolved D. The CDR3 covers 13 residues. V was pared by 4 bases and J by 6 bases, with 10 bases between. Looked up from germline, CDR1 is SEHNR and CDR2 is FQNEAQ (reference sequence). CDR3 coding DNA: TGTGCCAGCAGCTCCCCCGGGCCCAATGAGCAGTTCTTC. Its protein is CASSSPGPNEQFF.

At least ten counts were recorded for this clonotype. V and J are TRBV7-3 and TRBJ2-2, with 12 bases identical to TRBD2. Trimming took 5 bases from V and 6 from J; bases not matched to a gene: 7. The germline V gene encodes CDR1 SGHTA and CDR2 FQGTGA. The CDR3 is 16 residues long. CDR3 in DNA: TGTGCCAGCAGCACCACTAGCGGGAGGTACGCCGGGGAGCTGTTTTTT. Translated: CASSTTSGRYAGELFF.

This clonotype came up many times. This chain links TRBV6-5 with TRBJ1-6; TRBD1 is a possible D gene (5 bases). V lost 7 bases, J lost 9 bases, and 13 bases lay in between. The CDR3 runs 13 residues. Germline V gives CDR1 MNHEY, CDR2 SVGAGI. CDR3 in amino acids: CASKTGDGSPLHF. The CDR3 DNA reads as TGTGCCAGCAAGACGGGGGATGGTTCACCCCTCCACTTT.

There are many counts of this clonotype. The V gene is TRBV6-1, the J gene TRBJ2-1, with 11 positions matching TRBD2. V gave up 7 bases and J gave up 2 bases; unmatched junction bases: 4. Germline CDR1 is MNHNS and CDR2 is SASEGT. The CDR3 sequence is 15 residues long. The CDR3 here is CASKSTSGAYNEQFF. Here the CDR3 DNA reads TGTGCCAGCAAGTCGACTAGCGGGGCCTACAATGAGCAGTTCTTC.

This clonotype was seen ten or more times. V and J are TRBV6-5 and TRBJ2-5, with D possibly being TRBD1 or TRBD2 (6 bases each). The germline CDR1 and CDR2 sequences are MNHEY and SVGAGI. V lost 2 bases, J lost 2 bases, and 12 bases lay in between. This CDR3 has 15 amino acids. CDR3 sequence: CASSYLGGPQETQYF. In DNA form, the CDR3 reads TGTGCCAGCAGTTACCTAGGGGGGCCTCAAGAGACCCAGTACTTC.

This clonotype was counted many times. The J gene is TRBJ2-5, the V gene TRBV6-5; TRBD2 aligns across 8 bases. Germline loops: CDR1 MNHEY, CDR2 SVGAGI. The trim removed 7 bases at V and 5 bases at J, leaving 9 bases unmatched. This CDR3 is 14 amino acids long. CDR3: CASTATGGPETQYF. In DNA form, the CDR3 reads TGTGCCAGCACGGCTACGGGGGGGCCGGAGACCCAGTACTTC.

The V gene is TRBV5-1, the J gene TRBJ2-7; possibly TRBD1 for D (5 bases). V was shortened by 5 bases and J by 3 bases, with 15 bases between the two germline ends. CDR3 size: 14 residues. Germline V gene sequence: CDR1 SGHRS, CDR2 YFSETQ. The CDR3 DNA sequence: TGCGCCAGCAGTTCCCAGGGTAGGGACTACGAGCAGTACTTC. It translates to CASSSQGRDYEQYF.

This clonotype was counted ten times or more. The rearrangement uses TRBV12-3 or TRBV12-4 and TRBJ2-3; 7 nucleotides line up with TRBD2. This CDR3 is built from 15 residues. V shed 5 bases, J shed 2 bases, and the junction held 7 bases outside the gene matches. CDR3 residues: CASSRLAFTTDTQYF. In nucleotides, the CDR3 is TGTGCCAGCAGTAGACTAGCCTTTACCACAGATACGCAGTATTTT.

This clonotype was seen repeatedly, ten times or more. The gene calls are TRBV10-3 and TRBJ2-5, with D possibly TRBD2 on 5 matching bases. The CDR3 extends over 15 amino acids. The germline CDR1 and CDR2 sequences are ENHRY and SYGVKD. The germline V and J ends were trimmed by 0 bases and 4 bases, with 12 bases remaining between them. This chain's CDR3 is CAISESARDGETQYF. CDR3 DNA sequence: TGTGCCATCAGTGAGTCGGCCCGGGATGGAGAGACCCAGTACTTC.

This clonotype came up many times. The rearrangement links TRBV15 to TRBJ2-4; no reliable D call. Germline CDR1 LNHNV, CDR2 YYDKDF (reference sequence). V shed 0 bases and J shed 0 bases, with 12 bases lying between them. The CDR3 contains 17 residues. The chain's CDR3 is CATSRDLAELAKNIQYF. The CDR3 nucleotides read TGTGCCACCAGCAGAGATCTGGCGGAACTAGCCAAAAACATTCAGTACTTC.

Note on this clonotype: As the CDR3 is not closed by the conserved phenylalanine or tryptophan, this likely results from a read error. This rearrangement joins TRBV7-9 to TRBJ2-3; D gene unclear. Per germline, CDR1 SEHNR and CDR2 FQNEAQ (reference sequence). V was trimmed by 5 bases and J by 3 bases, leaving 15 bases between them. The CDR3 sequence is 15 residues long. The CDR3 bases are TGTGCCAGCAGCCCCACTCGGACCGAAACAGATACGCAGTATTCT. Amino acids: CASSPTRTETDTQYS.

There are many counts of this clonotype. The rearrangement uses TRBV7-2 and TRBJ2-7; perhaps D is TRBD1 or TRBD2 (6 bases each). The V end was cut by 5 bases, the J end by 2 bases, with 13 bases between. This CDR3 spans 14 amino acids. Germline V gene sequence: CDR1 SGHTA, CDR2 FQGNSA. The CDR3 protein is CASSPNGGPYEQYF. The CDR3 bases are TGTGCCAGCAGCCCGAATGGGGGGCCCTACGAGCAGTACTTC.

This clonotype occurred many times. This chain joins TRBV13 and TRBJ2-7; 9 positions match TRBD2. Germline V lookup: CDR1 PRHDT, CDR2 FYEKMQ (reference sequence). The CDR3 loop spans 15 amino acids. V gave up 5 bases and J gave up 5 bases; unmatched junction bases: 10. The CDR3 region is CASSPSSGRGNEQYF. CDR3 nucleotide sequence: TGTGCCAGCAGCCCAAGTAGCGGGAGAGGCAACGAGCAGTACTTC.

The sample holds many counts of this clonotype. Here the CDR3 reads CASSRGLAGGPGYNEQFF. The CDR3 nucleotides are TGTGCCAGCAGCCGGGGACTAGCGGGAGGGCCCGGCTACAATGAGCAGTTCTTC. The chain couples TRBV7-8 to TRBJ2-1, with 16 nucleotides matching TRBD2. V lost 5 bases and J lost 3; bases outside the gene matches: 7. The CDR3 consists of 18 residues. Germline V gives CDR1 SGHVS, CDR2 FQNEAQ.

This clonotype was picked up many times. This sequence joins TRBV11-2 and TRBJ2-3; D unclear. This CDR3 has 18 residues. With 1 base removed from V and 0 bases from J, the gap between germline ends came to 17 bases. In germline, CDR1 is SGHAT, CDR2 FQNNGV. CDR3 sequence: CASSLVRQTLTSTDTQYF. DNA of the CDR3: TGTGCCAGCAGCTTAGTGAGGCAGACCTTAACTAGCACAGATACGCAGTATTTT. The full variable domain, rest sourced from reference TRBV11-2 and TRBJ2-3, is EAGVAQSPRYKIIEKRQSVAFWCNPISGHATLYWYQQILGQGPKLLIQFQNNGVVDDSQLPKDRFSAERLKGVDSTLKIQPAKLEDSAVYLCASSLVRQTLTSTDTQYFGPGTRLTVL.

There are many counts of this clonotype. The chain couples TRBV7-9 to TRBJ1-1; D gene unclear. The V gene lost 2 bases and the J gene lost 0 bases, with 7 bases spanning the gap. CDR3 length equals 14 residues. From germline, CDR1 is SEHNR and CDR2 FQNEAQ (reference sequence). CDR3 coding DNA: TGTGCCAGCAGCTTATGGGATGTGAACACTGAAGCTTTCTTT. It codes for CASSLWDVNTEAFF.

This clonotype was observed at least ten times. This chain links TRBV24-1 with TRBJ2-3; tentative D call: TRBD2 (6 bases). This CDR3 spans 13 amino acids. Germline CDR1 and CDR2: KGHDR and SFDVKD. V lost 1 base, J lost 5 bases, and 6 bases lay in between. CDR3 protein: CATSDFGGDTQYF. The CDR3 nucleotides read TGTGCCACCAGTGATTTCGGGGGAGATACGCAGTATTTT.

The DNA of the CDR3 is TGTGCCAGCAGCTTAGAACCCAAAGAGACCCAGTACTTC. Encoded protein: CASSLEPKETQYF. V gene TRBV7-9 combines with J gene TRBJ2-5; D uncertain. Germline V CDR1 and CDR2: SEHNR, FQNEAQ (reference sequence). V dropped 1 base and J dropped 3 bases, with 6 bases sitting between them. The length of the CDR3 is 13 residues. The complete variable domain, with remaining parts taken from reference TRBV7-9 and TRBJ2-5, reads DTGVSQNPRHKITKRGQNVTFRCDPISEHNRLYWYRQTLGQGPEFLTYFQNEAQLEKSRLLSDRFSAERPKGSFSTLEIQRTEQGDSAMYLCASSLEPKETQYFGPGTRLLVL.

In this sample, this clonotype turned up many times. V is TRBV24-1 and J is TRBJ2-1, with unresolved D. Germline lookup yields CDR1 KGHDR and CDR2 SFDVKD. Trimming removed 3 bases from V and 2 bases from J, with 19 bases in between. The length of the CDR3 is 18 residues. CDR3 coding DNA: TGTGCCACCAGTGATCGATGGACGGCTTTAGTAGCCTACAATGAGCAGTTCTTC. Amino acids: CATSDRWTALVAYNEQFF.

This clonotype showed up many times. V and J are TRBV7-2 and TRBJ2-5, with D perhaps TRBD2 (5 bases). This CDR3 spans 12 amino acids. Germline assignment: CDR1 SGHTA and CDR2 FQGNSA. The germline V and J ends were trimmed by 5 bases and 5 bases, with 9 bases remaining between them. CDR3 amino acids: CASSRRRETQYF. For the CDR3, the DNA is TGTGCCAGCAGCCGACGGAGGGAGACCCAGTACTTC. Combining the CDR3 with reference TRBV7-2 and TRBJ2-5 gives the whole variable domain GAGVSQSPSNKVTEKGKDVELRCDPISGHTALYWYRQSLGQGLEFLIYFQGNSAPDKSGLPSDRFSAERTGGSVSTLTIQRTQQEDSAVYLCASSRRRETQYFGPGTRLLVL.

There are many counts of this clonotype. The chain carries TRBV20-1 and TRBJ2-3; 8 bases fit TRBD2. Germline V gives CDR1 DFQATT, CDR2 SNEGSKA (reference sequence). Trimming at V came to 6 bases and at J to 2 bases, leaving 13 bases not matched to a gene. This CDR3 comprises 16 residues. CDR3 in amino acids: CSASGGPLDVTDTQYF. The CDR3 DNA sequence: TGCAGTGCCTCGGGGGGGCCACTCGACGTCACAGATACGCAGTATTTT.

In its sample, this clonotype was seen a few times. This sequence joins TRBV19 and TRBJ2-1, with D uncertain. Trimming cost V 3 bases and J 8 bases, with 5 bases left between them. The CDR3 contains 11 residues. Germline-derived CDR1 and CDR2 are LNHDA and SQIVND (reference sequence). CDR3 DNA: TGTGCCAGTAGTATCGGGCATGAGCAGTTCTTC. It encodes CASSIGHEQFF.

The chain is built from TRBV5-1 and TRBJ2-5, with 7 bases fitting TRBD2. Trimming removed 0 bases from V and 4 bases from J; junction bases left unmatched: 6. The CDR3 has 15 amino acids. Looked up from germline, CDR1 is SGHRS and CDR2 is YFSETQ. The chain's CDR3 is CASSLGGLDRETQYF. CDR3 in DNA: TGCGCCAGCAGCTTGGGAGGACTAGATAGAGAGACCCAGTACTTC.

This clonotype was counted many times. V gene TRBV21-1 combines with J gene TRBJ2-6; the table's D call TRBD1 went unverified against the DNA. TRBV21-1 has pseudogene status. This CDR3 contains 18 residues. CDR3 residues: CASSKIRYRGPGANVLTF. The CDR3 DNA is TGTGCCAGCAGCAAAATTCGATATCGGGGGCCTGGGGCCAACGTCCTGACTTTC.

At least ten counts were recorded for this clonotype. The V call is TRBV6-2 or TRBV6-3, the J call TRBJ2-1; the D is unclear. CDR3 length equals 16 residues. Trimming took off 4 bases at V and 2 bases at J, with 15 bases between the two ends. Germline V gene data show CDR1 as MNHEY and CDR2 as SVGEGT. CDR3 residues: CASSSTRSTTYNEQFF. For the CDR3, the DNA is TGTGCCAGCAGTTCAACCCGGTCGACCACCTACAATGAGCAGTTCTTC.

Many counts were recorded for this clonotype. The chain couples TRBV6-2 or TRBV6-3 to TRBJ2-2; 8 bases agree with TRBD1. The V segment lost 0 bases and the J segment 6 bases; nucleotides outside the gene matches: 3. This CDR3 has 15 amino acids. The germline gives CDR1 MNHEY, CDR2 SVGEGT. CDR3 amino acids: CASSYSNRGAGELFF. In DNA form, the CDR3 reads TGTGCCAGCAGTTACTCTAACAGGGGGGCCGGGGAGCTGTTTTTT.

Many counts were recorded for this clonotype. The chain is built from TRBV15 and TRBJ2-1; TRBD1 matches at 8 bases. V shed 6 bases, J shed 4 bases, and the junction held 5 bases outside the gene matches. The CDR3 covers 14 residues. Germline V gene lookup returns CDR1 LNHNV and CDR2 YYDKDF (reference sequence). The chain's CDR3 is CATRFYRGYNEQFF. For the CDR3, the DNA is TGTGCCACCAGATTCTACAGGGGGTACAATGAGCAGTTCTTC.

As for this clonotype: Germline and junction disagree at one end, which may indicate a read error. V usage is TRBV7-9 and J usage is TRBJ2-5; 9 positions match TRBD2. Germline loops: CDR1 SEHNR, CDR2 FQNEAQ (reference sequence). CDR3 length: 13 amino acids. CDR3 residues: CASSRSGGETEYF. As DNA, the CDR3 is TGTGCCAGCAGCCGTAGCGGGGGAGAGACCGAGTACTTC. Full variable domain (outside the CDR3, taken from reference TRBV7-9 and TRBJ2-5): DTGVSQNPRHKITKRGQNVTFRCDPISEHNRLYWYRQTLGQGPEFLTYFQNEAQLEKSRLLSDRFSAERPKGSFSTLEIQRTEQGDSAMYLCASSRSGGETEYFGPGTRLLVL.